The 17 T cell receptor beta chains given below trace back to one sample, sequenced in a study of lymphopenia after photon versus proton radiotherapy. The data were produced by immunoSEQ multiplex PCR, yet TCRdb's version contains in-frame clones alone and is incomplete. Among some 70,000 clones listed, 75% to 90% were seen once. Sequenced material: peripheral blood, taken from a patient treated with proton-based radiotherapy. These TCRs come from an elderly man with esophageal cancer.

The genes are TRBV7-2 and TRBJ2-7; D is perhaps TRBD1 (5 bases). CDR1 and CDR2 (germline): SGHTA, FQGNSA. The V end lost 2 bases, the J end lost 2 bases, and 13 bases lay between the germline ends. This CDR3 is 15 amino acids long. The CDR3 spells CASSLSPTVPYEQYF. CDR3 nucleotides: TGTGCCAGCAGCTTAAGCCCGACAGTCCCCTACGAGCAGTACTTC. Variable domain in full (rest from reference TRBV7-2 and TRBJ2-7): GAGVSQSPSNKVTEKGKDVELRCDPISGHTALYWYRQSLGQGLEFLIYFQGNSAPDKSGLPSDRFSAERTGGSVSTLTIQRTQQEDSAVYLCASSLSPTVPYEQYFGPGTRLTVT.

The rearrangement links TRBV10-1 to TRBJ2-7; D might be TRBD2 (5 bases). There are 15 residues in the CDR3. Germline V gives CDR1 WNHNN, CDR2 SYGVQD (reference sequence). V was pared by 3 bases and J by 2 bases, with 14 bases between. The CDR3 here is CASSDSLAPPYEQYF. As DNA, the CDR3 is TGCGCCAGCAGTGATAGTCTAGCTCCTCCCTACGAGCAGTACTTC.

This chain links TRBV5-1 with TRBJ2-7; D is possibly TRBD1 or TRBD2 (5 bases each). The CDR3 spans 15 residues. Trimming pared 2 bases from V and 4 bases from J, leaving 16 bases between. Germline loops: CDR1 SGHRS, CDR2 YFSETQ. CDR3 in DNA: TGCGCCAGCAGCTTCGGGTCAGGGAGTTCGTACGAGCAGTACTTC. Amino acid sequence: CASSFGSGSSYEQYF.

The CDR3 is CASSSFRAGKRETQYF. The DNA for the CDR3 is TGTGCCAGCAGCTCGTTCCGGGCAGGGAAGAGGGAGACCCAGTACTTC. The chain couples TRBV11-2 to TRBJ2-5, with D perhaps matching TRBD1 (5 bases). V was pared by 4 bases and J by 5 bases, with 20 bases between. Per the germline V gene, CDR1 is SGHAT and CDR2 is FQNNGV. CDR3 length: 16 residues.

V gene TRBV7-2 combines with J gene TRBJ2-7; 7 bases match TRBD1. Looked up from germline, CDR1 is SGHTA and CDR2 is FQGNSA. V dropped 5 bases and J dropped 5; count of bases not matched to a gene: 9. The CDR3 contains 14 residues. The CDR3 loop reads CASSLMTGMHEQYF. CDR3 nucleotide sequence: TGTGCCAGCAGCCTAATGACAGGGATGCACGAGCAGTACTTC.

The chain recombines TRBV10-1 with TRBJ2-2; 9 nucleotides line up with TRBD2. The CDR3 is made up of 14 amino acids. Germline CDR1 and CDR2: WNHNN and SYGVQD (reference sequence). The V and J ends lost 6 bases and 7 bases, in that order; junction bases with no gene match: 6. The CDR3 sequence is CASRIAGDHGELFF. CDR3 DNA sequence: TGCGCCAGCAGGATAGCGGGAGACCACGGGGAGCTGTTTTTT.

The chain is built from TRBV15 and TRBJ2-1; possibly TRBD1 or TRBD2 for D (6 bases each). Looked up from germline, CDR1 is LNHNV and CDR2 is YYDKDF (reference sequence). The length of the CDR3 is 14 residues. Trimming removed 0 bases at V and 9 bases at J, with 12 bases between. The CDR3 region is CATSRERGVGEQFF. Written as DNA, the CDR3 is TGTGCCACCAGCAGAGAAAGGGGGGTAGGTGAGCAGTTCTTC.

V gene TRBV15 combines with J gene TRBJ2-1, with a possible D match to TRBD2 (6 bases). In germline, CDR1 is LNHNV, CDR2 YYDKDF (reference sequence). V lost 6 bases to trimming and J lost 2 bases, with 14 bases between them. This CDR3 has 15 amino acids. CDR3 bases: TGTGCCACCAGTCAACGGGGGAGAGCCTACAATGAGCAGTTCTTC. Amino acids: CATSQRGRAYNEQFF.

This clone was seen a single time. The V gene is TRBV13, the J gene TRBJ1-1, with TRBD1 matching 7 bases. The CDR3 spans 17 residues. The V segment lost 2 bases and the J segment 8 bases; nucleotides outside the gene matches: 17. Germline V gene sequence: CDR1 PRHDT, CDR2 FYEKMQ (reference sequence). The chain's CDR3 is CASSLPQGIVAITEAFF. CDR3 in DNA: TGTGCCAGCAGCTTACCACAGGGGATAGTCGCCATTACGGAAGCTTTCTTT.

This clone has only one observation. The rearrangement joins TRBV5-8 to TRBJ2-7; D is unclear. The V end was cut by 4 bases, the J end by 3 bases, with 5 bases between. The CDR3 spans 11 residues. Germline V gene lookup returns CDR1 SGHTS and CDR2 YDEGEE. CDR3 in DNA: TGTGCCAGCAGCGCGCTCTACGAGCAGTACTTC. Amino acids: CASSALYEQYF.

The CDR3 here is CATSSPGWGLAKNIQYF. The DNA for the CDR3 is TGTGCCACCAGCTCACCGGGGTGGGGTCTAGCCAAAAACATTCAGTACTTC. V and J are TRBV15 and TRBJ2-4; D may be TRBD2 (5 bases). V lost 5 bases to trimming and J lost 0 bases, with 17 bases between them. Germline values: CDR1 LNHNV, CDR2 YYDKDF (reference sequence). This CDR3 has 17 amino acids.

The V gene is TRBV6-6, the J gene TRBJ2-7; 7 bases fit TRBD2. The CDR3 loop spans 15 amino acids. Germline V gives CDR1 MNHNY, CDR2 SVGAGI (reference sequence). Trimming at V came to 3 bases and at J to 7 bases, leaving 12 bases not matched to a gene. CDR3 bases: TGTGCCAGCAGTTATTTGAGGGAGGGCCTTGGTGAGCAGTACTTC. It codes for CASSYLREGLGEQYF.

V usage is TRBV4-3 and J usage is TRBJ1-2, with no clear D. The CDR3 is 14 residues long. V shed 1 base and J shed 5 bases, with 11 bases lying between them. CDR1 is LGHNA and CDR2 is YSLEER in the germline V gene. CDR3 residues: CASSQGTVGYGYTF. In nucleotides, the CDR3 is TGCGCCAGCAGCCAAGGGACTGTAGGGTATGGCTACACCTTC.

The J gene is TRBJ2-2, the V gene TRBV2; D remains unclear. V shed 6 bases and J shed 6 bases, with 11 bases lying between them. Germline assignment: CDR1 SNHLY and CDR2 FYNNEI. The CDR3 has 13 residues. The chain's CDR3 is CASSPQWSGELFF. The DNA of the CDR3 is TGTGCCAGCAGCCCGCAGTGGTCCGGGGAGCTGTTTTTT.

The CDR3 DNA follows: TGTGCCAGCAGCCGCACCGGAGGGGGTTACTCCTACAATGAGCAGTTCTTC. The encoded protein is CASSRTGGGYSYNEQFF. V gene TRBV7-2 combines with J gene TRBJ2-1; D tentatively fits TRBD1 or TRBD2 (6 bases each). The V end lost 5 bases, the J end lost 0 bases, and 17 bases lay between the germline ends. Germline CDR1 and CDR2: SGHTA and FQGNSA. The length of the CDR3 is 17 residues.

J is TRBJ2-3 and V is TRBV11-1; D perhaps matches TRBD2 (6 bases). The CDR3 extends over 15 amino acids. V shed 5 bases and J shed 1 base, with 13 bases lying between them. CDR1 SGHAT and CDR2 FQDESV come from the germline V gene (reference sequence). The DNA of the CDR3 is TGTGCCAGCAGCAGACGACCGGGAGGCACAGATACGCAGTATTTT. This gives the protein CASSRRPGGTDTQYF.

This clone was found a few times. CDR3 sequence reads: CASSADSPPGETQYF. The CDR3, as DNA: TGTGCCAGCAGCGCCGATTCTCCACCCGGGGAGACCCAGTACTTC. The genes are TRBV7-6 and TRBJ2-5; D not resolved. CDR3 length: 15 amino acids. The V gene's germline CDR1 is SGHVS and CDR2 FNYEAQ. The V end was cut by 5 bases, the J end by 5 bases, with 18 bases between.